The clone carrying this T cell receptor (beta chain) was seen more than once but under ten times. The data were taken from a study of T cell repertoires in cytomegalovirus infection. With 5 bases removed from V and 12 bases from J, the gap between germline ends came to 14 bases. The germline gives CDR1 SGHVS, CDR2 FNYEAQ. The CDR3 is 12 amino acids. MiXCR, run by TCRdb on the reads, gives a single entry per CDR3 protein. The table has 150,000 to 200,000 distinct CDR3 sequences, approximately 30% seen once; the top ten hold 31%. The receptor comes from a human donor in good health (CMV status not recorded). Some clones in this sample may be carry-over from other donors' samples. Sequencing input: PBMCs. The chain recombines TRBV7-6 with TRBJ2-1, with D uncertain. Here the CDR3 reads CASSTVEPLQFF. CDR3 nucleotide sequence: TGTGCCAGCAGCACAGTCGAGCCGCTGCAGTTCTTC.